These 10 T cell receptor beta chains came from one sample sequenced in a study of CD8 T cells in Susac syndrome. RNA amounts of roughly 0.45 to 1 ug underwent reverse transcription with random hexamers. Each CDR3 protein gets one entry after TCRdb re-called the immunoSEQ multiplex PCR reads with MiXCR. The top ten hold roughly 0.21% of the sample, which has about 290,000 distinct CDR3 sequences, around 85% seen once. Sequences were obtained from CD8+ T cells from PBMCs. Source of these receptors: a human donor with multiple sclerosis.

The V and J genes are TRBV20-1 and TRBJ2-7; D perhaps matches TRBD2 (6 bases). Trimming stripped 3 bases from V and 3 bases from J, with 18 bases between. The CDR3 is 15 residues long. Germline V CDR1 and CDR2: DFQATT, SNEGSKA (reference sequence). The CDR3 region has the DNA TGCAGTGCTAGGATGCCGGGGGAATCGTTCTACGAGCAGTACTTC. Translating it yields CSARMPGESFYEQYF.

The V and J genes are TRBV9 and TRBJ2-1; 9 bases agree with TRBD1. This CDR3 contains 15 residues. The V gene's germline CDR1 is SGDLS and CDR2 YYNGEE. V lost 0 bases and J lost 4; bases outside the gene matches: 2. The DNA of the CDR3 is TGTGCCAGCAGCGTAGAAGGGACAGGGTACAATGAGCAGTTCTTC. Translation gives CASSVEGTGYNEQFF.

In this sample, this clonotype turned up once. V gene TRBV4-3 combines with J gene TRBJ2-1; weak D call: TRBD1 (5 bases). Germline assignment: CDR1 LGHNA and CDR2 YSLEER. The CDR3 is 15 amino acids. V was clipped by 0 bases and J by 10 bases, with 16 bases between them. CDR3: CASSQDSLGAKEQFF. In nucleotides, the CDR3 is TGCGCCAGCAGCCAAGATAGCTTAGGGGCAAAAGAGCAGTTCTTC.

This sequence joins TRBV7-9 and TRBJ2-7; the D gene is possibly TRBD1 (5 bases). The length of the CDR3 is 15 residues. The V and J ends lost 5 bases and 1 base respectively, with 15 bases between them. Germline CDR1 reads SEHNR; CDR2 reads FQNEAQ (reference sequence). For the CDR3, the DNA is TGTGCCAGCAGCCTCGTCGGACACTTATCCTACGAGCAGTACTTC. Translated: CASSLVGHLSYEQYF.

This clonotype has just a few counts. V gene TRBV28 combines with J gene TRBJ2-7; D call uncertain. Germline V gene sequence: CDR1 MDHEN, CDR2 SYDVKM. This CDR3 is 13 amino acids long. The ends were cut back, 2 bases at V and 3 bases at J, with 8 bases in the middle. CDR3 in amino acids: CASSLEVDYEQYF. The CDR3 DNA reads TGTGCCAGCAGTTTAGAGGTGGACTACGAGCAGTACTTC.

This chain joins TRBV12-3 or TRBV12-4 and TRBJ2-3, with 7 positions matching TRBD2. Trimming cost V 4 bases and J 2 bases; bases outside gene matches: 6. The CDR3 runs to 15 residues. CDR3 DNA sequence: TGTGCCAGCAGTTCTACTAGCGCGTACACAGATACGCAGTATTTT. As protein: CASSSTSAYTDTQYF.

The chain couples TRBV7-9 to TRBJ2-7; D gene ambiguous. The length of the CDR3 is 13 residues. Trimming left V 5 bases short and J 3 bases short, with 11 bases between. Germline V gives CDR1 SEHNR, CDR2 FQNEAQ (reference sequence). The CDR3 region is CASSGSAFYEQYF. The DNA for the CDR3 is TGTGCCAGCAGCGGCAGCGCGTTCTACGAGCAGTACTTC. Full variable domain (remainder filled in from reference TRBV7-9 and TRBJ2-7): DTGVSQNPRHKITKRGQNVTFRCDPISEHNRLYWYRQTLGQGPEFLTYFQNEAQLEKSRLLSDRFSAERPKGSFSTLEIQRTEQGDSAMYLCASSGSAFYEQYFGPGTRLTVT.

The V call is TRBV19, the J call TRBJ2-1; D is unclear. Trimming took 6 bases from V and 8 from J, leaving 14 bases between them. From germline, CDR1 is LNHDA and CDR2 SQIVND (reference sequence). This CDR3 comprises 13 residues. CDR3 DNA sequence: TGTGCCAGTAGCTCAGAAAGTGGCTATGAGCAGTTCTTC. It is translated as CASSSESGYEQFF. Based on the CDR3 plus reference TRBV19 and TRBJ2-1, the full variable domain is DGGITQSPKYLFRKEGQNVTLSCEQNLNHDAMYWYRQDPGQGLRLIYYSQIVNDFQKGDIAEGYSVSREKKESFPLTVTSAQKNPTAFYLCASSSESGYEQFFGPGTRLTVL.

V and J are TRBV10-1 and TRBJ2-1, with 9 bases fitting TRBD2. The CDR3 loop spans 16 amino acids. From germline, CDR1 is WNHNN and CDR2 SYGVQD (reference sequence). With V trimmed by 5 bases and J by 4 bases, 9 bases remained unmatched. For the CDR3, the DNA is TGCGCCAGCAGTAATCTGACTAGCGGTATTTACAATGAGCAGTTCTTC. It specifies CASSNLTSGIYNEQFF.

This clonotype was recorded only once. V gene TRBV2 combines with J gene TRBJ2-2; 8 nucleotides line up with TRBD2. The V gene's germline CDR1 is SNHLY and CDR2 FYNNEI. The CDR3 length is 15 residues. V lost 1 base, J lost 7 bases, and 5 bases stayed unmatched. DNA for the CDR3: TGTGCCAGCAGTGAAGGGGGCGGGAGGATCGGGGAGCTGTTTTTT. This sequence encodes CASSEGGGRIGELFF.